The clone carrying this T cell receptor beta chain has at least ten counts. The data derive from a study of T-cell reconstitution after alpha-beta-depleted transplantation in children. Unique molecular identifiers tagged the TCRbeta library. One entry per CDR3 protein, called by TCRdb with MiXCR from the PCR reads. The sample comprises about 110,000 distinct CDR3 sequences, around 6.4% of which are singletons, and roughly 20% rests with the top ten. V dropped 2 bases and J dropped 2 bases, with 6 bases sitting between them. The germline V gene encodes CDR1 SGHVS and CDR2 FQNEAQ. The CDR3 length is 13 residues.

The sequenced sample was PBMCs, mostly from graft donor cells, obtained 360 days after TCRalphabeta/CD19-depleted stem cell transplant. This TCR was sampled from a male patient aged 2 to 9 who had a stem cell transplant for acute lymphoblastic leukemia, so the T cells may come from the graft donor. The chain recombines TRBV7-8 with TRBJ1-2; the D is unclear. The DNA for the CDR3 is TGTGCCAGCAGCTTACTGCAGAACTATGGCTACACCTTC. Its protein product is CASSLLQNYGYTF.